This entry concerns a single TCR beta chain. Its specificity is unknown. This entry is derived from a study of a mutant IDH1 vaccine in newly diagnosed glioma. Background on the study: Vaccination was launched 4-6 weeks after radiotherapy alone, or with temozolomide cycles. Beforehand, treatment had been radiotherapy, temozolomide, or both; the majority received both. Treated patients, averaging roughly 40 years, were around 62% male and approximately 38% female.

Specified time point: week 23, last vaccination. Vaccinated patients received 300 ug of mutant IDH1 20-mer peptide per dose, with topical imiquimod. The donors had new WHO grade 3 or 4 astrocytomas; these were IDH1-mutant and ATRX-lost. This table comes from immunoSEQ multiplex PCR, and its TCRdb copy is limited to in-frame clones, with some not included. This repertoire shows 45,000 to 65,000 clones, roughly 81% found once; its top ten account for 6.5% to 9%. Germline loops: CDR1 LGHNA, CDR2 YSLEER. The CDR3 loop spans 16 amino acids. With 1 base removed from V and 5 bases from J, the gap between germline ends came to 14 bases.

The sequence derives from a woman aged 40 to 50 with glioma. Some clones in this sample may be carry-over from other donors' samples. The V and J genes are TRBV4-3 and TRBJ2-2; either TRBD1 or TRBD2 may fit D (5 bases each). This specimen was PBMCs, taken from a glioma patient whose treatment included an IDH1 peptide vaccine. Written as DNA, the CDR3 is TGCGCCAGCAGCCAAGGGACGGGGCTTAGGACCGGGGAGCTGTTTTTT. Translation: CASSQGTGLRTGELFF.